This T cell receptor (beta chain) stems from a study of T cell responses to AZD1222 COVID-19 vaccine (dated by TCRdb to about 2021). Notes on the research overall: AZD1222 recipients whose second dose came at about 4 weeks and those whose second dose came at about 12 weeks were combined into one group, since spike-specific TCR depth and breadth did not differ between the two schedules. A total of approximately 240 trial participants underwent TCR sequencing, of whom more than 200 had received two doses of AZD1222 and around 25 had received two doses of the MenACWY control vaccine. Trial participants were enrolled by age into subgroups of 18-55, 56-69 and 70-plus years, and roughly 150, 30 and 60 TCR-sequenced participants, respectively, were included in these subgroups. Findings and caveats that apply to the study as a whole: Reportedly, close to half of the unique spike-specific TCRs recognized epitopes lying outside the regions that are mutated in the B.1.351 and B.1.1.7 variants. Because no day 14 peak-response samples were available, repertoires were characterized only after the peak T cell response. Vaccine-associated CD4 TCRs spanned the whole spike protein, with dominant responses in regions 160-218 and 743-854. Participants were mostly white British, with more females than males. The authors suggested clonal diversity may have been underestimated. Conclusions about previously exposed vaccinees are limited because only six or seven AZD1222 recipients were SARS-CoV-2 seropositive at baseline. After two AZD1222 doses, both the breadth and the depth of spike-specific TCRs were significantly higher than at day 0 and than in MenACWY recipients. The 56-69-year group was small, and its depth increase did not reach significance, likely because of low power.

The CDR3, from cysteine to phenylalanine, totals 14 residues. Only the CDR3 part of the read is kept: 42 bases, read in frame from the first base. As encoded in the germline V gene, CDR1 is ENHRY while CDR2 is SYGVKD. V is cut by 6 bases and J by 4 bases, and the space between the germline ends is 15 bases. This clone was found once. The specificity of this receptor is unknown. One base away there is no much larger clone; base qualities are not given. The CDR3 regions of human TCRbeta chains were subjected to immunosequencing. The paper's processing steps were these. TCRs in the repertoires were compared against a reference library of SARS-CoV-2-specific TCRs that had been generated with the MIRA antigen-specificity platform. Breadth meant the fraction of unique TCRs that were SARS-CoV-2-associated, whereas depth meant the fraction of total T cells that were SARS-CoV-2-associated. Using the MIRA data, each spike-specific TCR was assigned both to the spike region to which the TCR was reactive and to a CD4 or CD8 class. Log10-transformed breadth and depth values were compared by one-way ANOVA with Sidak's multiple comparisons tests. In its TCRdb copy, this immuneACCESS table keeps in-frame sequences only and misses some clones. Where compared with another copy, unresolved V genes explain less than half of these, and the others have no known cause. V, J and clone size are taken as reported in that table, and D and trimming were inferred from the DNA itself. Within this sample are about 170,000 clones, with approximately 92% of them counted one time only. The leading ten clones occupy 6.9% of the sample.

According to the study, the label for this sample's time point signals: baseline before first vaccination. The vaccinee samples were drawn from two UK trials, COV001 and COV002, one of which was a single-blind randomized controlled phase 2/3 trial testing AZD1222 (ChAdOx1 nCoV-19) in healthy adults. Trial participant PBMC samples were collected at day 0 and day 28 after the second dose for TCRbeta chain sequencing. The sequence was obtained from an adult in good health. The chain links TRBV10-3 with TRBJ2-5; a weak D assignment points to TRBD2 (7 bases agree). Specimen: peripheral blood, collected on day 0 of AZD1222 vaccination. At the DNA level, the sequence is TGTGCCATCAGCCCAGAGGGGGGGGGAGAGACCCAGTACTTC. Its coded protein is CAISPEGGGETQYF.